This TCR beta chain originates from a study of T cell clonality in common variable immunodeficiency. Study-wide points: CVID subjects showed higher TCRbeta clonality than healthy controls. Fewer deletions and N-nucleotide insertions were reportedly seen in common variable immunodeficiency TCR beta sequences. CVID subjects shared fewer TCRbeta clones than healthy controls did.

Replacement immunoglobulin had been given to every CVID subject for at least one year. On this clone: Its specificity is not known. The read terminates 3 residues ahead of where the CDR3 ends, so the germline J gene completes it.

With V trimmed by 9 bases and J by 7 bases, 5 bases remained unmatched. The CDR3 loop spans 12 amino acids. The V gene's germline CDR1 is SGHTA and CDR2 FQGNSA. Control and CVID samples contributed equal amounts of genomic DNA. The table came from immunoSEQ multiplex PCR; TCRdb's copy has only in-frame clones and leaves some out. In total the sample includes some 30,000 clones, none of them seen once. This TCR was sampled from a human donor with common variable immunodeficiency. The V call is TRBV7-2, the J call TRBJ1-2; 10 nucleotides line up with TRBD1. The specimen sequenced was peripheral blood mononuclear cells. CDR3 DNA (partial): TGTGCCAGTACACGGGACAGGGGTGGC. Residues: CASTRDRGG. The CDR3 reads in full as CASTRDRGGYTF.